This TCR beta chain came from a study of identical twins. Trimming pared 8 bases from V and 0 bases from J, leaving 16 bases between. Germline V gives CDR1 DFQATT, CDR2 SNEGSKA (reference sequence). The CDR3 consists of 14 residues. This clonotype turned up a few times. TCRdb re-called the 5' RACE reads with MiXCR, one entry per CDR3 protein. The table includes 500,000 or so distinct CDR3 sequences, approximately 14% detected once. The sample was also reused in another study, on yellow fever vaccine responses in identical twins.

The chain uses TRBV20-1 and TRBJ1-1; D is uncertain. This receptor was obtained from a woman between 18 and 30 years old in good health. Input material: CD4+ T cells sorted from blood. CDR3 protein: CSPTDGPVNTEAFF. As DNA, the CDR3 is TGCAGTCCAACAGACGGTCCTGTGAACACTGAAGCTTTCTTT.